This is a list of T cell receptor beta chains from one sample in a study of STAT3 mutations in large granular lymphocyte leukemia. This table comes from immunoSEQ multiplex PCR, and its TCRdb copy is limited to in-frame clones, with some not included. The sample holds under 6,500 clones, around four fifths seen once. The source material was peripheral blood mononuclear cells. The receptors come from a man in his forties or fifties with T-cell large granular lymphocyte leukemia. Some clones in this sample may be carry-over from other donors' samples. Each CDR3 is given with its conserved first and last residue. A D gene is named only where the DNA matches it firmly. A row's size may be missing; if present it is once, few, many or a size class.

clone_size j_call d_call v_call cdr3_aa cdr3_nt
. TRBJ2-7 . TRBV5-6 CASSLGQAAYYEQYF TGTGCCAGCAGCTTAGGGCAGGCAGCCTACTACGAGCAGTACTTC
. TRBJ1-2 TRBD1 TRBV2 CASGVTPEGQGFDGYTF TGTGCCAGCGGAGTCACTCCCGAGGGACAGGGGTTCGACGGCTACACCTTC
. TRBJ1-3 . TRBV28 CASSAPGGRRYTIYF TGTGCCAGCAGTGCGCCGGGGGGTAGGAGATACACCATATATTTT
. TRBJ1-5 . TRBV6-1 CASSEAGGINQPQHF TGTGCCAGCAGTGAAGCAGGCGGGATCAATCAGCCCCAGCATTTT
. TRBJ2-4 . TRBV30 CAWSVTGLAKNIQYF TGTGCCTGGAGTGTAACAGGTCTAGCCAAAAACATTCAGTACTTC
. TRBJ2-3 TRBD2 TRBV30 CAWGVLRGAQYF TGTGCCTGGGGGGTCCTACGGGGGGCGCAGTATTTT
. TRBJ2-1 . TRBV27 CASRKNNEQFF TGTGCCAGCAGGAAAAACAATGAGCAGTTCTTC
. TRBJ1-2 . TRBV7-2 CASSPQQETNYGYTF TGTGCCAGCAGCCCCCAACAGGAAACTAACTATGGCTACACCTTC
. TRBJ2-7 TRBD2 TRBV5-4 CASSLVSGSYEQYF TGTGCCAGCAGCTTGGTTAGCGGGAGTTACGAGCAGTACTTC
. TRBJ2-1 TRBD2 TRBV19 CASRGVLAGLGEQFF TGTGCCAGTAGGGGGGTACTAGCGGGTTTGGGTGAGCAGTTCTTC
. TRBJ2-1 . TRBV14 CASSPRVHYSYNEQFF TGTGCCAGCAGCCCAAGAGTCCATTACTCCTACAATGAGCAGTTCTTC
. TRBJ1-2 TRBD1 TRBV19 CASSTQQGASGYTF TGTGCCAGTAGTACCCAACAGGGGGCCTCTGGCTACACCTTC
. TRBJ2-2 TRBD2 TRBV11-2 CASSWTDRGGSGELFF TGTGCCAGCAGCTGGACGGACCGCGGGGGTTCTGGGGAGCTGTTTTTT
. TRBJ2-6 . TRBV30 CAWNMKNSGANVLTF TGTGCCTGGAATATGAAGAACTCTGGGGCCAACGTCCTGACTTTC
once TRBJ1-4 . TRBV4-1 CASSLRRSGGTTNEKLFF TGCGCCAGCAGCCTCCGCCGAAGCGGGGGAACAACTAATGAAAAACTGTTTTTT
. TRBJ2-7 TRBD1 TRBV9 CASDHRGPYEQYF TGTGCCAGCGACCACAGGGGGCCCTACGAGCAGTACTTC
. TRBJ2-3 TRBD1 TRBV4-3 CASSRKRDRDTDTQYF TGCGCCAGCAGCCGAAAGAGGGACAGGGACACAGATACGCAGTATTTT
. TRBJ2-1 . TRBV5-6 CASSLRGRGYNEQFF TGTGCCAGCAGCTTGAGGGGCCGTGGCTACAATGAGCAGTTCTTC
. TRBJ2-3 TRBD2 TRBV4-3 CASSQGSGSPGTQYF TGCGCCAGCAGCCAAGGCAGCGGGAGTCCGGGTACGCAGTATTTT
. TRBJ1-2 . TRBV9 CASSVGDGVRGGYTF TGTGCCAGCAGCGTAGGGGACGGCGTGCGGGGCGGCTACACCTTC
. TRBJ2-7 . TRBV6-1 CATGPQGQGTYEQYF TGTGCCACCGGCCCCCAGGGGCAGGGCACCTACGAGCAGTACTTC
. TRBJ1-4 . TRBV9 CASSPPGPTATNEKLFF TGTGCCAGCAGCCCCCCGGGACCCACCGCAACTAATGAAAAACTGTTTTTT
. TRBJ1-1 TRBD1 TRBV11-3 CASSLAGGNTEAFF TGTGCCAGCAGCTTAGCAGGGGGGAACACTGAAGCTTTCTTT
few TRBJ2-2 . TRBV7-6 CASSFGTVNTGELFF TGTGCCAGCAGCTTTGGTACAGTCAACACCGGGGAGCTGTTTTTT
. TRBJ1-1 . TRBV14 CASSQDLNTEAFF TGTGCCAGCAGCCAAGATCTGAACACTGAAGCTTTCTTT
. TRBJ2-3 TRBD2 TRBV10-1 CASSESTSGSGDTQYF TGCGCCAGCAGTGAGTCGACTAGCGGGAGTGGGGATACGCAGTATTTT
few TRBJ1-1 . TRBV7-9 CASSLGDRNTEAFF TGTGCCAGCAGCTTAGGAGACAGGAACACTGAAGCTTTCTTT
. TRBJ2-2 . TRBV30 CAWSYGRRGTGELFF TGTGCCTGGAGCTACGGGAGGAGGGGGACCGGGGAGCTGTTTTTT
. TRBJ2-1 TRBD2 TRBV11-2 CASSLVRGLAGDGEQFF TGTGCCAGCAGCTTAGTCAGGGGACTAGCGGGAGATGGTGAGCAGTTCTTC
. TRBJ2-3 TRBD1 TRBV29-1 CSVGDRGREGDTQYF TGCAGCGTGGGGGACAGGGGACGCGAGGGGGATACGCAGTATTTT
. TRBJ2-7 . TRBV2 CASRSGVSSYEQYF TGTGCCAGCAGATCGGGGGTCAGCTCCTACGAGCAGTACTTC
. TRBJ2-3 . TRBV2 CASSESFVPDTQYF TGTGCCAGCAGTGAAAGCTTTGTCCCAGATACGCAGTATTTT
. TRBJ2-2 . TRBV9 CASSLRSSEANTGELFF TGTGCCAGCAGCCTCCGATCTAGCGAAGCTAACACCGGGGAGCTGTTTTTT
. TRBJ1-5 TRBD1 TRBV5-4 CAPTGGAGQPQHF TGTGCCCCGACAGGGGGCGCGGGTCAGCCCCAGCATTTT
. TRBJ2-1 . TRBV4-1 CASSQAVLRLSSYNEQFF TGCGCCAGCAGCCAAGCGGTGTTGAGACTCAGCTCCTACAATGAGCAGTTCTTC
. TRBJ2-2 TRBD2 TRBV9 CASSASGRASGELFF TGTGCCAGCAGCGCTAGCGGGAGGGCCTCCGGGGAGCTGTTTTTT
. TRBJ1-5 . TRBV7-2 CASSTTGSPQHF TGTGCCAGCAGCACAACAGGGTCTCCCCAGCATTTT
. TRBJ2-3 . TRBV30 CAWSLGTSTDTQYF TGTGCCTGGAGTCTTGGGACTAGCACAGATACGCAGTATTTT
. TRBJ2-5 TRBD1 TRBV28 CASSQTRDRKETQYF TGTGCCAGCAGTCAAACCCGGGACAGGAAAGAGACCCAGTACTTC
. TRBJ2-5 TRBD1 TRBV7-7 CASSLGGQKETQYF TGTGCCAGCAGCTTAGGGGGACAGAAAGAGACCCAGTACTTC
. TRBJ2-3 . TRBV20-1 CSASPKGRQYF TGCAGTGCTAGCCCCAAGGGTCGGCAGTATTTT
. TRBJ2-7 . TRBV5-1 CASSPGQTYEQYF TGCGCCAGCAGCCCAGGACAGACCTACGAGCAGTACTTC
. TRBJ2-1 TRBD2 TRBV5-1 CASSLEVRAGVAQSYNEQFF TGCGCCAGCAGCTTGGAAGTTAGGGCGGGAGTAGCTCAATCCTACAATGAGCAGTTCTTC
. TRBJ2-1 . TRBV30 CAWSRGSSYNEQFF TGTGCCTGGAGCCGTGGCAGCTCCTACAATGAGCAGTTCTTC
. TRBJ2-5 . TRBV4-1 CASSQEGSRETQYF TGCGCCAGCAGCCAAGAAGGGAGCCGAGAGACCCAGTACTTC
. TRBJ2-6 . TRBV7-2 CASSSTVSSGANVLTF TGTGCCAGCAGCTCGACAGTAAGCTCTGGGGCCAACGTCCTGACTTTC
. TRBJ1-1 . TRBV20-1 CSARNTEAFF TGCAGTGCTAGGAACACTGAAGCTTTCTTT
few TRBJ1-5 . TRBV27 CASSLLGRNQPQHF TGTGCCAGCAGTTTATTGGGGCGCAATCAGCCCCAGCATTTT
few TRBJ2-3 . TRBV28 CASSLSRVQDTQYF TGTGCCAGCAGTTTAAGCAGGGTCCAAGATACGCAGTATTTT
. TRBJ2-4 . TRBV20-1 CSARAKNIQYF TGCAGTGCTAGAGCCAAAAACATTCAGTACTTC
. TRBJ1-3 . TRBV10-2 CASSESGRQVLNF TGCGCCAGCAGTGAGTCCGGGAGGCAGGTCCTCAATTTT
. TRBJ2-3 . TRBV9 CASSVDLQGTDTQYF TGTGCCAGCAGCGTAGACCTACAGGGCACAGATACGCAGTATTTT
. TRBJ2-5 . TRBV4-2 CASSQEETQYF TGTGCCAGCAGCCAGGAAGAGACCCAGTACTTC